This T cell receptor (beta chain) was sequenced in a study of identical twins. Study-wide findings and caveats: Sequences that were out-of-frame, alpha and twin-shared displayed an excess of low generation probability. The study drew conclusions from cross-sectional statistical analysis, not from following the same donors.

At least ten counts were recorded for this clonotype. The target antigen is unknown. TCRdb reprocessed the 5' RACE reads via MiXCR and lists one record per CDR3 protein. The sample has about 450,000 distinct CDR3 sequences, less than 20% seen once. Only healthy Caucasians were enrolled as donors. The V and J ends lost 4 bases and 0 bases, in that order; junction bases with no gene match: 3. Per the germline V gene, CDR1 is KGHDR and CDR2 is SFDVKD. This CDR3 spans 16 amino acids. This chain links TRBV24-1 with TRBJ2-1; 9 bases align to TRBD2. The TCR was taken from a man aged 50 to 60 in good health. Material for sequencing was naive T cells sorted from blood. The CDR3 DNA sequence: TGTGCCACCAGTGACCTTAGCGGGAGCTCCTACAATGAGCAGTTCTTC. Protein product: CATSDLSGSSYNEQFF.